This TCR beta chain was found in a study of T cells after yellow fever vaccination (dated by TCRdb to between 2018 and 2021). For context, the study as a whole: The SMART-Seq v4 Ultra Low Input RNA kit was used to prepare libraries from fractions with low cell numbers. Blood was drawn at multiple timepoints before and after primary and secondary immunization, with bulk PBMC replicates and cell subsets isolated. Two healthy male donors made up the cohort, one aged 18 to 29 years and the other aged 30 to 40 years. To follow T-cell clones before and after primary and booster YFV17D yellow fever vaccination, bulk TCR alpha and beta repertoires were sequenced over time. Study-level results and caveats: Because abundant contaminating clonotypes from the bulk population could be contained in FACS-sorted repertoires, computational filtering was required. A small fraction of clonotypes appeared in both the CD4 and CD8 compartments, likely as a result of convergent recombination. Compared with the primary T-cell response, the secondary T-cell response was faster but weaker, reaching its peak on day 5 rather than on day 15. Most clones expanded after primary vaccination were re-detected after the booster (almost 98% of CD4 and around 86% of CD8), suggesting broad memory maintenance. Only a couple of donors were included in the study, so the extent to which the findings can be generalized is limited.

This clonotype was seen only a few times. What antigen it recognizes has not been identified. Base qualities are not at hand, and no much larger clone is one base apart. Trimming leaves V shorter by 4 bases and J shorter by 3 bases, with the junction holding 4 bases beyond the gene matches. The CDR1 and CDR2 encoded by the germline V gene are SGHTA and FQGNSA. Its CDR3 holds 14 amino acids, cysteine through phenylalanine. CDR3 DNA only is kept here, 42 bases in frame from base 1. The treatment or condition label on this specimen signifies: live attenuated yellow fever vaccine strain. At every blood-draw timepoint, two biological replicates of bulk PBMCs were collected. A standard Ficoll-Paque protocol was used to isolate PBMCs from peripheral blood. RNA was extracted with TriZol from bulk PBMCs, CD4 and CD8 fractions, and dextramer-positive and dextramer-negative fractions. Synthesis of TCR cDNA relied on 5'RACE template switching, a step that introduced a universal primer site along with unique molecular identifiers. Priming for cDNA synthesis came from both the TCR alpha and TCR beta constant segments. Libraries were amplified in two PCR steps, with sample barcodes and sequencing adapters added in the second step. Libraries were sequenced on Illumina HiSeq 2500 (2x100 bp) or NovaSeq (2x150 bp). Turning to the authors' computational methods: MIGEC was used to demultiplex reads and collapse the reads into UMI consensus sequences, and MiXCR was used for V(D)J alignment. Clonotypes responding to the vaccine were identified with edgeR on replicate PBMC samples, with the criteria of FDR below 0.01 and a log2 fold change above 5 up to day 15. Each bulk clonotype was labeled CD4 or CD8 based on which sequenced repertoire, CD4 or CD8, contained the clonotype at higher abundance. The raw public reads went through TCRdb reprocessing: fastp at Q25, MiXCR clone calling, in-frame beta chains kept. A single entry per CDR3 protein holds the most common genes and DNA from its merged rows. TCRdb, not the authors, supplied the V and J calls. The sample profile shows 450,000 to 550,000 distinct CDR3 sequences; 21% of them were found once. The top ten clonotypes cover approximately 16% of the sample.

This receptor was obtained from a man aged 18 to 30 who received the YFV17D yellow fever vaccine. The chain is encoded by TRBV7-2 joined to TRBJ1-1; 8 bases in the junction line up with TRBD1. The sequenced sample was PBMCs, obtained 21 days after the first yellow fever vaccination. The CDR3 reads as follows: CASSSQGAHTEAFF. The DNA sequence is TGTGCCAGCAGCTCCCAGGGGGCGCACACTGAAGCTTTCTTT.